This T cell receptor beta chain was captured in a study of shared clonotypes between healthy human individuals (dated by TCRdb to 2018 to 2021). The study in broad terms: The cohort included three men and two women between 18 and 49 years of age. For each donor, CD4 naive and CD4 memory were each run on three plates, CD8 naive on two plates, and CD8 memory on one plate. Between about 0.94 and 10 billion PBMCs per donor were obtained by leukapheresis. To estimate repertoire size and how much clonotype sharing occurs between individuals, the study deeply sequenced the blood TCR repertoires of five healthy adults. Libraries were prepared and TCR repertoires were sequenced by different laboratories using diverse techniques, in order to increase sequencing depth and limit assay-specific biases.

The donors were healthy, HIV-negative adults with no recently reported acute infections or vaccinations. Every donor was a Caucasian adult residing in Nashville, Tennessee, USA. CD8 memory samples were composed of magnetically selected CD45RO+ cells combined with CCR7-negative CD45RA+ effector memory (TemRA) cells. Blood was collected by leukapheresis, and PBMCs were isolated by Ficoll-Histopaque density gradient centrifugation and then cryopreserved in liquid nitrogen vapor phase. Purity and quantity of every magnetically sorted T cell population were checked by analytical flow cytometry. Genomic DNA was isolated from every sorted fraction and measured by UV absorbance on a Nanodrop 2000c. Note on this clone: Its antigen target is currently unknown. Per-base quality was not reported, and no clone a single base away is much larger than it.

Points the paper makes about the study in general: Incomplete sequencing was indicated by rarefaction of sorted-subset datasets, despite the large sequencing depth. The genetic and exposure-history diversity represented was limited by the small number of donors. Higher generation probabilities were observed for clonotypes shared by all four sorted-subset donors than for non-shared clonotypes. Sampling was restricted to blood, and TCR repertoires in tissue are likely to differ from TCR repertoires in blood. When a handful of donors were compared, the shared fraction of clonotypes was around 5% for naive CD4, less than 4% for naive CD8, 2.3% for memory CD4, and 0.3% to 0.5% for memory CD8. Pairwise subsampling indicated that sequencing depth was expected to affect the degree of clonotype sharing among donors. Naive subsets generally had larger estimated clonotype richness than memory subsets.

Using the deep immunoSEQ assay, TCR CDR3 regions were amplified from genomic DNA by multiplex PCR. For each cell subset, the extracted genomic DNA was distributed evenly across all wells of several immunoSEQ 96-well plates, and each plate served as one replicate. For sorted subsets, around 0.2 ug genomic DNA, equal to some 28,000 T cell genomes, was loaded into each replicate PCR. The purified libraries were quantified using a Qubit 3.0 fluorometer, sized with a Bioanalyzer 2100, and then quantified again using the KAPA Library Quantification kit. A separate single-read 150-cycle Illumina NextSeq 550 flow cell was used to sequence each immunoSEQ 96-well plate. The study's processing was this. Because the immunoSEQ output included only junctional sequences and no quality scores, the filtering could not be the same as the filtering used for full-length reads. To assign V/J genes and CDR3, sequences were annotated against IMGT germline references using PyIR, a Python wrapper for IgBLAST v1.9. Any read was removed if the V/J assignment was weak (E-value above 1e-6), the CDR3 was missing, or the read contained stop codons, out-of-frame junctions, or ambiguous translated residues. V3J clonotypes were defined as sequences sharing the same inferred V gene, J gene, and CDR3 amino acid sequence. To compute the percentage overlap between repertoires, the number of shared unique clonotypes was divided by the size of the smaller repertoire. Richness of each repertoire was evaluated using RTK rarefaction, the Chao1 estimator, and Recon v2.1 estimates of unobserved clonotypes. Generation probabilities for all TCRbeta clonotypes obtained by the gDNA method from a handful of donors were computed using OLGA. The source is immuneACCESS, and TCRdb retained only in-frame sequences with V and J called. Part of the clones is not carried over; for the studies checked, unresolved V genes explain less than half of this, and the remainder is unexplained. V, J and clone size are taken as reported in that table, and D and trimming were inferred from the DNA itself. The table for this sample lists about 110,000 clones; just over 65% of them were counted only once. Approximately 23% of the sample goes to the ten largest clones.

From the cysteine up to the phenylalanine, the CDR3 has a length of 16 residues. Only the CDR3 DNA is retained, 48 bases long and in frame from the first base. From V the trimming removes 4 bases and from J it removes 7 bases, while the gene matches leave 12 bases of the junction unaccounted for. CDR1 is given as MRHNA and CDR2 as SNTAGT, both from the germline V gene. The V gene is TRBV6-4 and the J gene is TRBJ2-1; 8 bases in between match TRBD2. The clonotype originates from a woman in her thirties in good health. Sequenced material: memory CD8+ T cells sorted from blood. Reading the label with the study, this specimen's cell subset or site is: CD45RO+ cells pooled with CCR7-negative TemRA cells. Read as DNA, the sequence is TGTGCCAGCAGTGCGGGACTAGGGTCAGAAGTTAATGAGCAGTTCTTC. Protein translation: CASSAGLGSEVNEQFF.